This T cell receptor (beta chain) appears in the sequencing data of a study of identical twins. General study points: It was cross-sectional statistical analysis, not following the same donors, that the conclusions relied on. There was an excess of low generation probability in the out-of-frame alpha sequences that twins shared.

This clonotype was detected many times. Its antigen is currently unknown. The authors used template switching to add a universal primer site and gave cDNA unique molecular identifiers. TCRdb used MiXCR to reprocess the 5' RACE reads, holding one entry per CDR3 protein. The sample lists around 220,000 distinct CDR3 sequences; over 12% were seen once. The TCR was taken from a woman aged 18-29 years in good health. Sequencing was done on a sample of memory (CD45RO+) T cells sorted from blood.

The CDR3 coding sequence is TGTGCCAGCAGTTACTCGGTCCTCCAAGAGACCCAGTACTTC. Translation: CASSYSVLQETQYF. The chain joins TRBV6-5 to TRBJ2-5; D is uncertain. Germline CDR1 MNHEY, CDR2 SVGAGI. This CDR3 is 14 amino acids long. Trimming pared 0 bases from V and 1 base from J, leaving 6 bases between.